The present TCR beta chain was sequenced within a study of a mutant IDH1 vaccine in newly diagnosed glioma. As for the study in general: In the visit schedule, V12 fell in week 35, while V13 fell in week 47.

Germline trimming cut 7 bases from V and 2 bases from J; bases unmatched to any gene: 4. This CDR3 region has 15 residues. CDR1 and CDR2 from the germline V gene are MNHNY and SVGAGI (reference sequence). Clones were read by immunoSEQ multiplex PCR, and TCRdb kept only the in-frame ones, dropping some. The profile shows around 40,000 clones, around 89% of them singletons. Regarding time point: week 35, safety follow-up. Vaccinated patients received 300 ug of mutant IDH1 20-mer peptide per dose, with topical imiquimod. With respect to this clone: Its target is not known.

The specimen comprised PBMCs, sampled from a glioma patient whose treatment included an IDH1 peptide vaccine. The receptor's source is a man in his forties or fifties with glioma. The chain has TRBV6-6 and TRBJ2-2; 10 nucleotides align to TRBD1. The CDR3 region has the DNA TGTGCCAGCAAGCGACAGGGGGCAAACACCGGGGAGCTGTTTTTT. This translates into CASKRQGANTGELFF.